This T cell receptor (beta chain) was captured in a study of shared clonotypes between healthy human individuals. Per germline, CDR1 SGHRS and CDR2 YFSETQ. The CDR3 sequence is 14 residues long. After removal of 0 bases from V and 5 bases from J, the junction contained 1 base not matched to a gene. Remarks on this clone: This same CDR3 is encoded by further DNA sequences in the sample.

The donor population consisted of healthy HIV-negative adults with no recent acute infections or vaccinations. A CD45RA+ naive subset and a CD45RA-negative memory subset were split from CD4+ cells. The table came from immunoSEQ multiplex PCR; TCRdb's copy has only in-frame clones and leaves some out. The table lists around 2.5 million clones, 90% to 95% of them singletons. The chain is built from TRBV5-1 and TRBJ2-1, with TRBD2 matching over 8 bases. This sequence originates from a man between 18 and 29 years old in good health. Some clones in this sample may be carry-over from other donors' samples. The sequencing sample was made of naive CD4+ T cells from PBMCs. As for subset: CD45RA+ positively selected. CDR3 nucleotide sequence: TGCGCCAGCAGCTTGGTTAGCGGGAACAATGAGCAGTTCTTC. Amino acid sequence: CASSLVSGNNEQFF.